Sequencing of this TCR beta chain was carried out in a study of human T cells and chemical hapten exposure. Study-level results: Once DPC sensitization occurred, TCRs above 1 in 1000 frequency showed no change. Relative to control repertoires, expanded TCRs gave rise to significantly more large CDR3 similarity clusters.

Using its own MiXCR run on the RACE reads, TCRdb lists one record per CDR3 protein. The table has 95,000 to 150,000 distinct CDR3 sequences, around 11% seen once; the top ten hold 2% to 2.5%. CDR1 is SEHNR, CDR2 FQNEAQ, per germline (reference sequence). The CDR3 sequence is 15 residues long. J lost 7 bases, V lost 1 base, and 7 bases had no gene match. Indicated time point: patch test 3, about 24 weeks after DPC sensitization. The treatment: therapeutic diphenylcyclopropenone sensitization with weekly scalp DPC. Worth noting for this clonotype: Its antigen remains unidentified.

The rearrangement joins TRBV7-9 to TRBJ2-5; 9 bases match TRBD1. The sequence derives from a woman between 45 and 65 years old with alopecia areata. Some clones in this sample may be carry-over from other donors' samples. The sample consisted of whole blood, taken in connection with sensitization to the hapten diphenylcyclopropenone (DPC). The CDR3 DNA reads TGTGCCAGCAGCTTAGAGGGACAGGGAAGCGTGACCCAGTACTTC. Protein: CASSLEGQGSVTQYF. The entire variable domain, with the rest obtained from reference TRBV7-9 and TRBJ2-5, is as follows: DTGVSQNPRHKITKRGQNVTFRCDPISEHNRLYWYRQTLGQGPEFLTYFQNEAQLEKSRLLSDRFSAERPKGSFSTLEIQRTEQGDSAMYLCASSLEGQGSVTQYFGPGTRLLVL.